Listed below are T cell receptor beta chains from one sample, sequenced in a study of identifying expanded T cells in peripheral blood. Profiling relied on immunoSEQ multiplex PCR, and the TCRdb table lists in-frame clones only, not all of them. The top ten clones hold under 20% of a sample with about 85,000 clones, about 88% of them seen once. The sample taken for sequencing was blood. The receptors here all came from a person between 18 and 69 years old in good health. The CDR3 runs from the conserved cysteine through the conserved F or W. A D gene is named only where the DNA matches it firmly. Size is stated for part of the rows, as once, few or many counts, or as a class when the clone is expanded.

>once|TRBV7-8|TRBJ2-4|TRBD1
TGTGCCAGCACCCCCGGGACAGGGAAAAACATTCAGTACTTC
CASTPGTGKNIQYF
>once|TRBV18|TRBJ1-1|NA
TGTGCCAGCTCACCAGGGCCGGACGGGTTGGCTTTCTTT
CASSPGPDGLAFF
>once|TRBV7-8|TRBJ2-1|NA
TGTGCCAGCAGCCCCAGCTACAATGAGCAGTTCTTC
CASSPSYNEQFF
>NA|TRBV19|TRBJ2-5|TRBD2
TGTGCCAGTAGTATAGCGGGGGGGTCCGGGACCCAGTACTTC
CASSIAGGSGTQYF
>NA|TRBV11-2|TRBJ2-1|NA
TGTGCCAGCAGCTTAGAGGCGGGGAACCATGAGCAGTTCTTC
CASSLEAGNHEQFF
>NA|TRBV13|TRBJ2-4|NA
TGTGCCAGCAGCTCGGCTTTGGGGCCCAGAGGCAAAAACATTCAGTACTTC
CASSSALGPRGKNIQYF
>NA|TRBV7-6|TRBJ2-3|TRBD2
TGTGCCAGCAGCTTAGTGGGCGGGGGGGTCACAGATACGCAGTATTTT
CASSLVGGGVTDTQYF
>NA|TRBV15|TRBJ1-1|TRBD1
TGTGCCACCAGCAGCAGGACAGGGGGCCCCACTGAAGCTTTCTTT
CATSSRTGGPTEAFF
>NA|TRBV5-6|TRBJ2-7|TRBD1
TGTGCCAGCAGCTTCGGGACAGGGGTCTACGAGCAGTACTTC
CASSFGTGVYEQYF
>NA|TRBV6-1|TRBJ2-1|NA
TGTGCCAGCAGTGAAGGGGGGAATGAGCAGTTCTTC
CASSEGGNEQFF
>NA|TRBV13|TRBJ2-1|NA
TGTGCCAGCAGCTCTGCCCAGGGGCGCGAGTTCTTTGAGCAGTTCTTC
CASSSAQGREFFEQFF
>NA|TRBV30|TRBJ2-3|NA
TGTGCCTGGAGTCTGACTAGGGGCCCAGATACGCAGTATTTT
CAWSLTRGPDTQYF
>few|TRBV5-4|TRBJ1-6|NA
TGTGCCAGCAGCCCGGCCCCCGGGCAGGGAAATTCACCCCTCCACTTT
CASSPAPGQGNSPLHF
>NA|TRBV10-2|TRBJ2-3|TRBD2
TGCGCCAGCAGTGTGCGGGGGGGCGTAGATACGCAGTATTTT
CASSVRGGVDTQYF
>once|TRBV7-8|TRBJ1-6|TRBD1
TGTGCCAGCAGCTTAGAAAGACAGGGAGGGTCCTATAATTCACCCCTCCACTTT
CASSLERQGGSYNSPLHF
>NA|TRBV11-1|TRBJ1-1|NA
TGTGCCAGCAGCTTAGGGATTCCCTCGGGACAGAACACTGAAGCTTTCTTT
CASSLGIPSGQNTEAFF
>NA|TRBV5-4|TRBJ2-1|NA
TGTGCCAGCAGCTTGCCGGGGGCAAGCTCCTACAATGAGCAGTTCTTC
CASSLPGASSYNEQFF
>NA|TRBV7-2|TRBJ1-4|NA
TGTGCCAGCAGATCCGGACGGACAACTAATGAAAAACTGTTTTTT
CASRSGRTTNEKLFF
>NA|TRBV19|TRBJ1-1|NA
TGTGCCAGTAGGAAGGACATTGGGACTGAAGCTTTCTTT
CASRKDIGTEAFF
>few|TRBV28|TRBJ1-2|NA
TGTGCCAGCGGTGACAGGCGCCGTGGCTACACCTTC
CASGDRRRGYTF
>NA|TRBV5-6|TRBJ2-1|NA
TGTGCCAGCAGGGAGGGAGGTAGCAATGAGCAGTTCTTC
CASREGGSNEQFF
>NA|TRBV7-9|TRBJ2-3|NA
TGTGCCAGCAGCTGGGCCACAGATACGCAGTATTTT
CASSWATDTQYF
>NA|TRBV30|TRBJ2-3|TRBD2
TGTGCCTGGAATGCGGGGGGCAGCACAGATACGCAGTATTTT
CAWNAGGSTDTQYF
>once|TRBV13|TRBJ1-2|NA
TGTGCCAGCAGCTTAGGCCGAGTGACCAGCGGCTACACCTTC
CASSLGRVTSGYTF
>few|TRBV27|TRBJ2-3|NA
TGTGCCAGCAGTTTTCTACCGAGCGGCACAGATACGCAGTATTTT
CASSFLPSGTDTQYF
>NA|TRBV13|TRBJ2-5|NA
TGTGCCACCGCCTTCCGAGAGACCCAGTACTTC
CATAFRETQYF
>NA|TRBV29-1|TRBJ2-1|TRBD2
TGCAGCGTTATGCGGGGGGCCTACGATAATGAGCAGTTCTTC
CSVMRGAYDNEQFF
>few|TRBV7-2|TRBJ1-5|NA
TGTGCCAGCAGCACTCCAGGGCTTGATCAGCCCCAGCATTTT
CASSTPGLDQPQHF
>NA|TRBV25-1|TRBJ2-7|NA
TGTGCCAGCAGTGCCGGGAACGAGCAGTACTTC
CASSAGNEQYF
>NA|TRBV19|TRBJ2-1|NA
TGTGCCAGTAGTATTTCCCTGCTAGGTCAAACCGGCCGGGTCTTC
CASSISLLGQTGRVF
>NA|TRBV5-1|TRBJ2-2|NA
TGCGCCAGCAGTTCTCGGGGGGCGGTCACCGGGGAGCTGTTTTTT
CASSSRGAVTGELFF
>NA|TRBV6-5|TRBJ1-1|TRBD1
TGTGCCAGCAGTTATAAGGGGGCGCAAACTGAAGCTTTCTTT
CASSYKGAQTEAFF
>NA|TRBV5-6|TRBJ1-6|NA
TGTGCCAGCAGCTTGGGGTTGTCAGCTTCACCCCTCCACTTT
CASSLGLSASPLHF
>few|TRBV28|TRBJ1-6|TRBD1
TGTGCCAGCACCCCGCGTCGGGGGACAGGGGGCTCACCCCTCCACTTT
CASTPRRGTGGSPLHF
>NA|TRBV11-3|TRBJ1-3|NA
TGTGCCAGCAGCTCAATCCCTCGGGGCAACGGAAACACCATATATTTT
CASSSIPRGNGNTIYF
>NA|TRBV19|TRBJ2-2|NA
TGTGCCAGTAGTATACTCACAGGAACGAACACCGGGGAGCTGTTTTTT
CASSILTGTNTGELFF
>NA|TRBV19|TRBJ1-2|TRBD1
TGTGCCAGTAGTCCTCGACAGGGAGGCTATGGCTACACCTTC
CASSPRQGGYGYTF
>NA|TRBV5-5|TRBJ2-1|NA
TGTGCCAGCACAAGATCCCTCGTATTTGGGGGCGCTGACAATGAGCAGTTCTTC
CASTRSLVFGGADNEQFF
>NA|TRBV4-1|TRBJ2-2|NA
TGCGCCAGCAGCCAAGAAGACAGCCGAAACACCGGGGAGCTGTTTTTT
CASSQEDSRNTGELFF
>NA|TRBV4-1|TRBJ1-4|NA
TGCGCCAGCAGCCAAGATCCCGGTGCGGGGGAAAAACTGTTTTTT
CASSQDPGAGEKLFF
>NA|TRBV10-3|TRBJ1-1|NA
TGTGCCATCAGTGGAAACACTGAAGCTTTCTTT
CAISGNTEAFF
>NA|TRBV7-2|TRBJ2-4|NA
TGTGCCAGCAGCCGCCTCTTGGGGGATCCCAAAAACATTCAGTACTTC
CASSRLLGDPKNIQYF
>NA|TRBV28|TRBJ1-1|NA
TGTGCCAGCACCCAACAAGGGGGGTTGGTTGCTGAAGCTTTCTTT
CASTQQGGLVAEAFF
>NA|TRBV7-2|TRBJ1-4|TRBD1
TGTGCCAGCAGCTATGACAGGGGGAACGAAAAACTGTTTTTT
CASSYDRGNEKLFF
>NA|TRBV5-6|TRBJ2-1|TRBD1
TGTGCCAGCAGTTCACAGGGGTCCTACAATGAGCAGTTCTTC
CASSSQGSYNEQFF